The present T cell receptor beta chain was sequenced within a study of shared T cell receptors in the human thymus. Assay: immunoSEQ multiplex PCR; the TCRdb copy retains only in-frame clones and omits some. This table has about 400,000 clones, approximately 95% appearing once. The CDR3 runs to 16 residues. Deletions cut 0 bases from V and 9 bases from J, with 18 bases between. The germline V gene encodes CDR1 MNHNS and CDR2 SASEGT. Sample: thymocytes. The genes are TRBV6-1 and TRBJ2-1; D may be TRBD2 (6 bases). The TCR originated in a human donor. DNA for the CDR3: TGTGCCAGCAGTGAAGCTGCAGCTAGCGCTAGGGGTGAGCAGTTCTTC. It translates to CASSEAAASARGEQFF.